The 29 T cell receptor beta chains reported below all come from one sample, sequenced in a study of blood T cell repertoires in COVID-19. Only in-frame clones appear in the TCRdb table, and some are missing; sequencing was by immunoSEQ multiplex PCR. The data contain approximately 300,000 clones, about 90% of them singletons. Sequenced input: peripheral blood. Receptors originate from a young man who had recovered from COVID-19.

V and J are TRBV19 and TRBJ1-5; D gene uncertain. The CDR3 runs to 13 residues. The germline CDR1 and CDR2 sequences are LNHDA and SQIVND (reference sequence). The ends were cut back, 8 bases at V and 2 bases at J, with 10 bases in the middle. The DNA for the CDR3 is TGTGCCAGTGGGCGTACGGGCAATCAGCCCCAGCATTTT. Protein product: CASGRTGNQPQHF.

Turning to this clone: Other DNA variants within this sample encode the same CDR3. The rearrangement joins TRBV5-1 to TRBJ2-5; TRBD2 matches 9 bases. This CDR3 has 16 amino acids. CDR1 SGHRS and CDR2 YFSETQ come from the germline V gene. Losses at the gene ends were 2 bases for V and 4 bases for J; bases not matched to a gene: 9. CDR3 sequence reads: CASSLTGRGGAETQYF. CDR3 nucleotides: TGCGCCAGCAGCTTAACCGGGCGGGGGGGCGCAGAGACCCAGTACTTC.

This chain joins TRBV7-2 and TRBJ2-3, with D tentatively TRBD2 (6 bases). Germline CDR1 SGHTA, CDR2 FQGNSA. V lost 4 bases to trimming and J lost 3 bases, with 11 bases between them. This CDR3 contains 14 residues. CDR3 sequence (DNA): TGTGCCAGCAGCTCCTGGAGGGGAACAGATACGCAGTATTTT. This sequence encodes CASSSWRGTDTQYF.

The V gene is TRBV5-1, the J gene TRBJ2-2; 9 bases are shared with TRBD2. The CDR3 is 14 amino acids. With 2 bases clipped from V and 8 bases from J, the junction kept 4 bases outside the gene matches. CDR1 and CDR2 (germline): SGHRS, YFSETQ. CDR3 residues: CASSFLAGTGELFF. The CDR3 DNA reads as TGCGCCAGCAGCTTTCTAGCGGGAACGGGGGAGCTGTTTTTT. Filled out from reference TRBV5-1 and TRBJ2-2, the complete variable domain reads KAGVTQTPRYLIKTRGQQVTLSCSPISGHRSVSWYQQTPGQGLQFLFEYFSETQRNKGNFPGRFSGRQFSNSRSEMNVSTLELGDSALYLCASSFLAGTGELFFGEGSRLTVL.

This clone was recorded only once. The chain recombines TRBV7-9 with TRBJ2-3; unclear D gene. The CDR3 totals 13 residues. V lost 2 bases and J 6 bases, leaving 9 bases between the germline ends. Germline assignment: CDR1 SEHNR and CDR2 FQNEAQ (reference sequence). In nucleotides, the CDR3 is TGTGCCAGCAGCTTACAGGAAGCCGATACGCAGTATTTT. It specifies CASSLQEADTQYF. The full variable domain, completed using reference TRBV7-9 and TRBJ2-3, is DTGVSQNPRHKITKRGQNVTFRCDPISEHNRLYWYRQTLGQGPEFLTYFQNEAQLEKSRLLSDRFSAERPKGSFSTLEIQRTEQGDSAMYLCASSLQEADTQYFGPGTRLTVL.

V and J are TRBV18 and TRBJ1-1, with 8 bases fitting TRBD1. CDR1 KGHSH and CDR2 LQKENI come from the germline V gene. This CDR3 has 14 residues. V gave up 0 bases and J gave up 7 bases; unmatched junction bases: 4. CDR3: CASSPPAGGGEAFF. CDR3 DNA: TGTGCCAGCTCACCACCAGCAGGGGGCGGTGAAGCTTTCTTT.

The rearrangement joins TRBV14 to TRBJ2-7; 7 bases map to TRBD2. In germline, CDR1 is SGHDN, CDR2 FVKESK. The length of the CDR3 is 16 residues. J was trimmed by 4 bases and V by 1 base; bases with no gene match: 10. The CDR3 DNA is TGTGCCAGCAGCCAAGTGCGACTCGGGGGGAATTACGAGCAGTACTTC. Translating it yields CASSQVRLGGNYEQYF.

The chain employs TRBV4-1 and TRBJ1-1; 11 bases are a match to TRBD1. Trimming cost V 4 bases and J 3 bases; bases outside gene matches: 10. In germline, CDR1 is MGHRA, CDR2 YSYEKL. This CDR3 spans 17 amino acids. In DNA form, the CDR3 reads TGCGCCAGCAGCCTCCCCCTGAAGGGACAGGGGGACACTGAAGCTTTCTTT. Its protein product is CASSLPLKGQGDTEAFF.

CDR3 sequence: CASSQPGSTDTQYF. In DNA, the CDR3 is TGTGCCAGCAGTCAGCCCGGGAGCACAGATACGCAGTATTTT. The V gene is TRBV2, the J gene TRBJ2-3; D not certain. Germline V CDR1 and CDR2: SNHLY, FYNNEI. This CDR3 has 14 amino acids. V dropped 5 bases and J dropped 0 bases, with 9 bases sitting between them.

The genes are TRBV5-1 and TRBJ1-1; D uncertain. The ends were cut back, 0 bases at V and 0 bases at J, with 6 bases in the middle. CDR1 is SGHRS, CDR2 YFSETQ, per germline. This CDR3 is 14 amino acids long. As DNA, the CDR3 is TGCGCCAGCAGCTTGGATCTTTTGAACACTGAAGCTTTCTTT. Its translation: CASSLDLLNTEAFF.

J is TRBJ1-1 and V is TRBV13, with D hard to call. V lost 5 bases, J lost 0 bases, and 13 bases lay in between. This CDR3 has 15 amino acids. Germline V gene lookup returns CDR1 PRHDT and CDR2 FYEKMQ (reference sequence). The CDR3 loop reads CASSHRGGMNTEAFF. The CDR3 bases are TGTGCCAGCAGCCACCGAGGTGGAATGAACACTGAAGCTTTCTTT.

In DNA, the CDR3 is TGTGCCAGCAGCCCCTTACTAGGTAGGGGCACAGATACGCAGTATTTT. The encoded protein is CASSPLLGRGTDTQYF. The rearrangement uses TRBV14 and TRBJ2-3; tentatively, D is TRBD2 (5 bases). The germline V and J ends were trimmed by 4 bases and 1 base, with 15 bases remaining between them. CDR3 length equals 16 residues. Germline CDR1 SGHDN, CDR2 FVKESK.

The chain links TRBV6-2 or TRBV6-3 to TRBJ1-6; 8 nucleotides line up with TRBD1. There are 16 residues in the CDR3. The V segment lost 0 bases and the J segment 5 bases; nucleotides outside the gene matches: 3. Germline-derived CDR1 and CDR2 are MNHEY and SVGEGT. CDR3 protein: CASSYSGQGNNSPLHF. CDR3 coding DNA: TGTGCCAGCAGTTACTCTGGACAGGGCAATAATTCACCCCTCCACTTT.

V is TRBV27 and J is TRBJ1-4, with a tentative D call TRBD1 (6 bases). V was clipped by 5 bases and J by 6 bases, with 16 bases between them. The CDR3 contains 15 residues. Per germline, CDR1 MNHEY and CDR2 SMNVEV (reference sequence). CDR3 region: CASSLQGMSHEKLFF. The CDR3 DNA reads as TGTGCCAGCAGTCTACAGGGAATGAGCCATGAAAAACTGTTTTTT.

The J gene is TRBJ2-1, the V gene TRBV9; maybe TRBD1 (5 bases). The germline V gene has CDR1 SGDLS and CDR2 YYNGEE. The germline V and J ends were trimmed by 2 bases and 9 bases, with 12 bases remaining between them. CDR3 length equals 13 residues. The CDR3 region has the DNA TGTGCCAGCAGCGTGCATGGGGCCCCTGAGCAGTTCTTC. Translating gives CASSVHGAPEQFF.

The chain couples TRBV5-1 to TRBJ2-1; D gene uncertain. Looked up from germline, CDR1 is SGHRS and CDR2 is YFSETQ. This CDR3 is 15 amino acids long. V lost 2 bases and J lost 2, with 11 bases in between. CDR3 amino acids: CASSLDSPAYNEQFF. The CDR3 DNA reads TGCGCCAGCAGCTTAGACTCGCCTGCCTACAATGAGCAGTTCTTC.

This rearrangement joins TRBV12-3 or TRBV12-4 to TRBJ1-3; D gene uncertain. The CDR3 is 12 residues long. V was trimmed by 5 bases and J by 4 bases, leaving 6 bases between them. CDR3 in DNA: TGTGCCAGCAGTCAAATGGGAAACACCATATATTTT. Protein: CASSQMGNTIYF.

V and J are TRBV7-3 and TRBJ2-1; D is possibly TRBD1 (5 bases). V was clipped by 3 bases and J by 5 bases, with 11 bases between them. CDR1 is SGHTA, CDR2 FQGTGA, per germline. The CDR3 is 14 residues long. The CDR3: CASSFTGPNNEQFF. The DNA of the CDR3 is TGTGCCAGCAGCTTTACAGGCCCAAACAATGAGCAGTTCTTC.

V is TRBV4-1 and J is TRBJ2-2; 8 nucleotides align to TRBD2. V trimming: 4 bases; J trimming: 4 bases; junction bases outside the gene matches: 11. CDR1 and CDR2 from the germline V gene are MGHRA and YSYEKL. This CDR3 region has 17 residues. The CDR3: CASSPGSGGPGTGELFF. CDR3 nucleotides: TGCGCCAGCAGCCCAGGTTCGGGGGGGCCTGGCACCGGGGAGCTGTTTTTT.

The chain carries TRBV9 and TRBJ2-5, with D possibly matching TRBD2 (6 bases). Germline V lookup: CDR1 SGDLS, CDR2 YYNGEE. This CDR3 contains 16 residues. The V end was cut by 0 bases, the J end by 1 base, with 13 bases between. The CDR3 bases are TGTGCCAGCAGCGTAGGCCTAGCGAATACCCAAGAGACCCAGTACTTC. It specifies CASSVGLANTQETQYF.

This clone was observed once. This chain joins TRBV6-5 and TRBJ2-7, with 15 bases aligning to TRBD2. CDR1 is MNHEY and CDR2 is SVGAGI in the germline V gene. J was trimmed by 7 bases and V by 8 bases; bases with no gene match: 6. The length of the CDR3 is 14 residues. The CDR3 nucleotides are TGTGCCAGCCGATACGGGACTAGCGGGAGGGAGCAGTACTTC. It specifies CASRYGTSGREQYF.

The chain has TRBV19 and TRBJ2-5; maybe TRBD2 (7 bases). The CDR3 covers 17 residues. Looked up from germline, CDR1 is LNHDA and CDR2 is SQIVND (reference sequence). Trimming cost V 2 bases and J 0 bases, with 16 bases left between them. The CDR3 sequence is CASSIMGGAAYQETQYF. CDR3 nucleotide sequence: TGTGCCAGTAGTATAATGGGGGGGGCTGCGTACCAAGAGACCCAGTACTTC.

The gene calls are TRBV7-9 and TRBJ2-1; 10 bases map to TRBD1. This CDR3 is built from 15 residues. The germline CDR1 and CDR2 sequences are SEHNR and FQNEAQ (reference sequence). The V gene end was trimmed by 2 bases and the J gene end by 5 bases; junction bases not matched to a gene: 3. CDR3 residues: CASSLRGQGDNEQFF. CDR3 DNA: TGTGCCAGCAGCTTACGCGGACAGGGGGACAATGAGCAGTTCTTC.

The table lists this clone with a count of one. The chain couples TRBV27 to TRBJ1-1, with D unclear. Germline V gene data show CDR1 as MNHEY and CDR2 as SMNVEV (reference sequence). The V end was cut by 4 bases, the J end by 4 bases, with 10 bases between. The CDR3 is 13 residues long. CDR3 sequence (DNA): TGTGCCAGCAGTTCATGGGCAGGCACTGAAGCTTTCTTT. Its translation: CASSSWAGTEAFF.

The J gene is TRBJ2-2, the V gene TRBV25-1; TRBD1 matches at 7 bases. The CDR3 is made up of 14 amino acids. Germline V gene lookup returns CDR1 MGHDK and CDR2 SYGVNS. With 8 bases clipped from V and 0 bases from J, the junction kept 3 bases outside the gene matches. In DNA form, the CDR3 reads TGTGCCAGCGGGGACAGCGCGAACACCGGGGAGCTGTTTTTT. This gives the protein CASGDSANTGELFF.

The V call is TRBV13, the J call TRBJ2-5; 8 nucleotides match TRBD1. The V gene end was trimmed by 3 bases and the J gene end by 6 bases; junction bases not matched to a gene: 3. The germline V gene has CDR1 PRHDT and CDR2 FYEKMQ (reference sequence). CDR3 length: 13 residues. The CDR3: CASSFRQGQTQYF. Written as DNA, the CDR3 is TGTGCCAGCAGCTTCCGACAGGGGCAGACCCAGTACTTC. Full variable domain (outside the CDR3, taken from reference TRBV13 and TRBJ2-5): AAGVIQSPRHLIKEKRETATLKCYPIPRHDTVYWYQQGPGQDPQFLISFYEKMQSDKGSIPDRFSAQQFSDYHSELNMSSLELGDSALYFCASSFRQGQTQYFGPGTRLLVL.

The chain recombines TRBV29-1 with TRBJ2-1, with 8 positions matching TRBD1. The CDR3 covers 11 residues. After removal of 5 bases from V and 9 bases from J, the junction contained 3 bases not matched to a gene. The germline V gene encodes CDR1 SQVTM and CDR2 ANQGSEA. CDR3 sequence (DNA): TGCAGCGTTCGACAGGGGCTTGAGCAGTTCTTC. It encodes CSVRQGLEQFF.

There are a few counts of this clone. The genes are TRBV6-5 and TRBJ2-7; 8 bases match TRBD2. The CDR3 is 15 residues long. The J segment lost 0 bases and the V segment lost 7 bases, leaving 8 bases of the junction unmatched. In germline, CDR1 is MNHEY, CDR2 SVGAGI. The CDR3 nucleotides read TGTGCCAGCACCCGAGGGCTAGCGGGCTCCTACGAGCAGTACTTC. This translates into CASTRGLAGSYEQYF.

The chain is built from TRBV11-3 and TRBJ2-3; possible D gene TRBD2, 6 bases. The germline gives CDR1 SGHNT, CDR2 YENEEA. CDR3 length: 14 amino acids. The V gene lost 3 bases and the J gene lost 4 bases, with 11 bases spanning the gap. Written as DNA, the CDR3 is TGTGCCAGCAGCTTTAGTGCGGGGTCAGATACGCAGTATTTT. Protein product: CASSFSAGSDTQYF.